The clone carrying this T cell receptor beta chain turned up a few times. Researchers defined stable Graves' hyperthyroidism as no ophthalmopathy progression within 18 months. This record comes from a study of T cells in Graves' hyperthyroidism and ophthalmopathy. RNA transcripts provided the source from which TCR beta CDR3 regions were amplified. Using the HTBI primer set, a first-round RT-PCR was run on the TCR CDR3. TCRdb ran MiXCR on the multiplex PCR reads and lists one entry per CDR3 protein. The table shows some 560,000 distinct CDR3 sequences, with 15% to 19% occurring only once. Germline CDR1 SGHVS, CDR2 FNYEAQ. The CDR3 is 15 amino acids. Germline trimming cut 0 bases from V and 0 bases from J; bases unmatched to any gene: 0.

The sequence came from a young woman with Graves' hyperthyroidism. The chain is built from TRBV7-6 and TRBJ2-5; 8 nucleotides match TRBD1. Source material: blood. CDR3 residues: CASSLAGQDQETQYF. The CDR3 nucleotides are TGTGCCAGCAGCTTAGCGGGACAGGACCAAGAGACCCAGTACTTC. The full variable domain, in which reference TRBV7-6 and TRBJ2-5 provide the parts outside the CDR3, is GAGVSQSPRYKVTKRGQDVALRCDPISGHVSLYWYRQALGQGPEFLTYFNYEAQQDKSGLPNDRFSAERPEGSISTLTIQRTEQRDSAMYRCASSLAGQDQETQYFGPGTRLLVL.